This T cell receptor (beta chain) derives from a study of identical twins. Via MiXCR, TCRdb re-called the 5' RACE reads, giving one row per CDR3 protein. The table shows hundreds of thousands of distinct CDR3 sequences, with roughly 6.2% occurring only once. The trim removed 8 bases at V and 2 bases at J, leaving 8 bases unmatched. The length of the CDR3 is 15 residues. Germline CDR1 MNHEY, CDR2 SVGEGT. This clonotype was obtained from a man between 18 and 29 years old in good health. The sequenced sample was naive T cells sorted from blood. This chain joins TRBV6-2 or TRBV6-3 and TRBJ2-3; TRBD2 matches at 9 bases. The CDR3 loop reads CASRESGRTTDTQYF. The DNA of the CDR3 is TGTGCCAGCCGCGAGAGCGGGAGGACCACAGATACGCAGTATTTT.